This TCR beta chain was documented in a study of blood T cell repertoires in COVID-19. Study as a whole: T cells, B-cell-depleted T cells, or PBMCs provided the cDNA or gDNA that served as material.

Trimming cost V 11 bases and J 0 bases, with 5 bases left between them. Germline assignment: CDR1 SNHLY and CDR2 FYNNEI. CDR3 size: 12 residues. How the authors handled the data: Reference gene primers were amplified, and this amplification served to estimate nucleated cell counts. The method was immunoSEQ multiplex PCR; TCRdb's version includes in-frame clones alone and lacks a portion of them. Clone size and V and J calls were adopted from that table, with D and trimming inferred from the DNA. The profile shows roughly 76,000 clones, more than 75% of them singletons. The source of this sequence is a human donor in a cohort sampled during active COVID-19. The source material was peripheral blood. The V and J genes are TRBV2 and TRBJ2-6, with D uncertain. CDR3 sequence reads: CASSSGANVLTF. Here the CDR3 DNA reads TGTGCCTCGAGCTCTGGGGCCAACGTCCTGACTTTC.